The 16 T cell receptor beta chains below all came from one sample that was sequenced in a study of vaccination effects on CD4 cells after COVID-19. These TCRs are of unknown antigen specificity. Before sequencing, viral peptide pools were used by the ViraFEST assay to expand antigen-specific CD4+ T cells. When nine to ten days of culture had elapsed, CD4+ T cells were isolated. Either the BNT162b2 or mRNA-1273 vaccine was given to participants in two doses. Profiling relied on immunoSEQ multiplex PCR, and the TCRdb table lists in-frame clones only, not all of them. Here the sample spans tens of thousands of clones, about 73% being singletons. The source material was CD4+ T cells from PBMCs cultured with SARS-CoV-2 spike peptides, sampled after COVID-19 vaccination. Receptor source: a human donor who received a COVID-19 vaccine.

The CDR3 nucleotides read TGTGCCAGCAGCCCCCAGTCGGGGACTAGCTTTGAGCAGTTCTTC. Translation: CASSPQSGTSFEQFF. The chain is built from TRBV11-3 and TRBJ2-1; 9 bases are a match to TRBD2. With V trimmed by 5 bases and J by 9 bases, 11 bases remained unmatched. This CDR3 has 15 amino acids. The germline gives CDR1 SGHNT, CDR2 YENEEA.

The V gene is TRBV4-1, the J gene TRBJ2-7, with D possibly being TRBD1 or TRBD2 (7 bases each). CDR3 length: 15 amino acids. Germline-derived CDR1 and CDR2 are MGHRA and YSYEKL. V gave up 0 bases and J gave up 3 bases, with 12 bases separating them. The CDR3 is CASSQESGGGYEQYF. The CDR3, as DNA: TGCGCCAGCAGCCAAGAGTCAGGGGGGGGCTACGAGCAGTACTTC.

The rearrangement links TRBV2 to TRBJ1-6; the D gene is possibly TRBD1 (5 bases). CDR1 is SNHLY, CDR2 FYNNEI, per germline. The CDR3 contains 15 residues. Trimming shortened V by 2 bases and J by 7 bases, and 12 bases separated the two germline ends. DNA for the CDR3: TGTGCCAGCAGTGAATCAGGGCGGGAGAATTCACCCCTCCACTTT. Translated: CASSESGRENSPLHF.

In its sample, this clone was seen once. V gene TRBV5-1 combines with J gene TRBJ2-2; 9 nucleotides line up with TRBD1. From germline, CDR1 is SGHRS and CDR2 YFSETQ. J lost 6 bases, V lost 4 bases, and 4 bases had no gene match. CDR3 size: 14 residues. The DNA for the CDR3 is TGCGCCAGCAGCGGGGACAGGGAGGCCGGGGAGCTGTTTTTT. It yields the protein CASSGDREAGELFF.

The V gene is TRBV10-1, the J gene TRBJ1-1; D is perhaps TRBD1 (6 bases). The CDR3 length is 13 residues. V gave up 6 bases and J gave up 2 bases, with 10 bases separating them. The germline CDR1 and CDR2 sequences are WNHNN and SYGVQD (reference sequence). DNA for the CDR3: TGCGCCAGCAGAGCGGACAGTAACACTGAAGCTTTCTTT. Its protein product is CASRADSNTEAFF.

J is TRBJ2-3 and V is TRBV11-2; 15 bases fit TRBD2. Germline CDR1 is SGHAT and CDR2 is FQNNGV. The V gene end was trimmed by 5 bases and the J gene end by 7 bases; junction bases not matched to a gene: 10. The CDR3 consists of 17 residues. In nucleotides, the CDR3 is TGTGCCAGCAGCGCACCGGGACTAGCGGGAGGATTATATACGCAGTATTTT. Amino acid sequence: CASSAPGLAGGLYTQYF.

The rearrangement joins TRBV12-3 or TRBV12-4 to TRBJ1-2, with 8 nucleotides matching TRBD1. The V and J ends lost 5 bases and 8 bases, in that order; junction bases with no gene match: 7. The CDR3 spans 13 residues. This chain's CDR3 is CASSMFGDRGYTF. The CDR3 DNA reads TGTGCCAGCAGTATGTTTGGGGACAGGGGCTACACCTTC.

This clone was picked up one time. The rearrangement joins TRBV21-1 to TRBJ1-4. TRBV21-1 is annotated as a pseudogene. The CDR3 is made up of 15 amino acids. CDR3 DNA sequence: TGTGCCAGCAGCACGAGCGGGGGATTGAATGAAAAACTGTTTTTT. Its protein is CASSTSGGLNEKLFF.

This chain uses TRBV29-1 with TRBJ2-5; 7 bases map to TRBD1. Germline values: CDR1 SQVTM, CDR2 ANQGSEA. CDR3 length equals 13 residues. V was pared by 7 bases and J by 4 bases, with 9 bases of the junction left unmatched. The CDR3, as DNA: TGCAGCGCCTTGACAGGGTCCAGAGAGACCCAGTACTTC. Translation: CSALTGSRETQYF.

This clone was detected a few times. The chain joins TRBV10-3 to TRBJ2-5; 7 bases agree with TRBD2. This CDR3 is built from 15 residues. Germline V CDR1 and CDR2: ENHRY, SYGVKD. The J segment lost 4 bases and the V segment lost 0 bases, leaving 5 bases of the junction unmatched. CDR3 DNA sequence: TGTGCCATCAGTGAGTCGGGCAGGGAGGGAGAGACCCAGTACTTC. It codes for CAISESGREGETQYF.

V usage is TRBV6-5 and J usage is TRBJ2-2, with D unresolved. This CDR3 contains 15 residues. The germline gives CDR1 MNHEY, CDR2 SVGAGI. Trimming removed 8 bases at V and 2 bases at J, with 15 bases between. The CDR3 region is CASRPGRRNTGELFF. In nucleotides, the CDR3 is TGTGCCAGCCGCCCGGGTCGAAGAAACACCGGGGAGCTGTTTTTT.

This rearrangement joins TRBV9 to TRBJ2-5; a weak D match, TRBD2 (5 bases). Germline V CDR1 and CDR2: SGDLS, YYNGEE. Trimming removed 4 bases from V and 5 bases from J, with 18 bases in between. This CDR3 comprises 15 residues. The CDR3 here is CASSPRPGNGETQYF. CDR3 coding DNA: TGTGCCAGCAGCCCGCGACCGGGGAACGGGGAGACCCAGTACTTC.

This chain uses TRBV6-5 with TRBJ1-3; D not resolved. The length of the CDR3 is 15 residues. V was trimmed by 1 base and J by 4 bases, leaving 11 bases between them. From germline, CDR1 is MNHEY and CDR2 SVGAGI. CDR3 sequence (DNA): TGTGCCAGCAGTTACTACAGCCACGCCGGAAACACCATATATTTT. Protein sequence: CASSYYSHAGNTIYF.

The V call is TRBV6-1, the J call TRBJ1-1; D uncertain. Trimming removed 1 base from V and 0 bases from J, with 15 bases in between. The CDR3 covers 17 residues. Germline lookup yields CDR1 MNHNS and CDR2 SASEGT. The CDR3 reads CASSEGIFGRMNTEAFF. CDR3 coding DNA: TGTGCCAGCAGTGAAGGGATCTTTGGGAGAATGAACACTGAAGCTTTCTTT.

This clone was counted between two and nine times. The chain combines TRBV6-5 with TRBJ2-5, with D perhaps TRBD2 (8 bases). This CDR3 is 13 amino acids long. Looked up from germline, CDR1 is MNHEY and CDR2 is SVGAGI. Deletions cut 5 bases from V and 5 bases from J, with 12 bases between. The CDR3: CASSPGGGETQYF. The CDR3 DNA sequence: TGTGCCAGCAGTCCGGGAGGGGGCGAGACCCAGTACTTC.

The V call is TRBV18, the J call TRBJ2-3; TRBD2 agrees at 8 bases. Trimming at V came to 6 bases and at J to 1 base, leaving 9 bases not matched to a gene. CDR1 KGHSH and CDR2 LQKENI come from the germline V gene. The CDR3 extends over 16 amino acids. The CDR3 here is CASSPGGPAGTDTQYF. The CDR3 DNA is TGTGCCAGCTCTCCGGGGGGGCCTGCGGGCACAGATACGCAGTATTTT.